This is a list of T cell receptor beta chains from one sample in a study of blood T cell repertoires in COVID-19. Profiling relied on immunoSEQ multiplex PCR, and the TCRdb table lists in-frame clones only, not all of them. The table has about 210,000 clones, about 85% seen once; the top ten hold about 1.7%. Sequencing used peripheral blood. These receptors came from a man between 65 and 80 years old with acute or convalescent COVID-19. CDR3s leave out the opening cysteine and the closing phenylalanine or tryptophan. Each record gives: V gene, CDR3 length, J gene, CDR3 protein.

TRBV7-3,13,TRBJ1-1,ASRPQGTMNTEAF
TRBV4-3,9,TRBJ1-1,ASGRGTEAF
TRBV3-1/TRBV3-2,14,TRBJ2-1,ASSKESSGRAIVQF
TRBV27,15,TRBJ2-7,ASSPGPPSGSFGEQY
TRBV19,14,TRBJ1-1,ASTQGQGGWNTEAF
TRBV7-6,14,TRBJ2-3,ASSPRTGGASDTQY
TRBV19,13,TRBJ2-3,ASSISRTSTDTQY
TRBV9,14,TRBJ2-2,ASSVGAGIHTGELF
TRBV5-1,16,TRBJ2-5,ASSPYRGVRAPQETQY
TRBV7-8,10,TRBJ1-2,ASSLGGWGYT
TRBV28,11,TRBJ2-7,ASSLGARYEQY
TRBV6-2/TRBV6-3,15,TRBJ2-2,ASSTGTSGVGTGELF
TRBV7-9,10,TRBJ1-6,ASSLDGSPLH
TRBV12-3/TRBV12-4,11,TRBJ2-7,ASSLEGAYEQY
TRBV7-3,14,TRBJ2-2,ASSSGTGGNTGELF
TRBV10-3,12,TRBJ1-1,AISDVGQGARAF
TRBV5-8,12,TRBJ2-4,ASSSGVGKNIQY